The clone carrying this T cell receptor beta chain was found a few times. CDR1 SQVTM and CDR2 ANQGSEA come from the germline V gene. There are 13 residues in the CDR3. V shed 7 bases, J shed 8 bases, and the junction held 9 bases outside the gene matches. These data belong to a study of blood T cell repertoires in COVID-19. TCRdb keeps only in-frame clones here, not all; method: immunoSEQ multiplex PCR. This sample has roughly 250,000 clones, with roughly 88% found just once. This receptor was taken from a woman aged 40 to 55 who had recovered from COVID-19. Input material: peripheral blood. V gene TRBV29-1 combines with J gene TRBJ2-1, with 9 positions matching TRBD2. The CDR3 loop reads CSGLAGVKDEQFF. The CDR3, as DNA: TGCAGCGGTTTAGCGGGAGTTAAAGATGAGCAGTTCTTC.